This T cell receptor (beta chain) was found in a study of blood T cell repertoires in COVID-19. Study at large: Samples representing acute and convalescent COVID-19 were sourced from the United States, Italy and Spain. Nucleic acid was either cDNA or gDNA, and it came from T cells, B-cell-depleted T cells, or PBMCs.

This clone was seen a handful of times. Germline lookup yields CDR1 MRHNA and CDR2 SNTAGT. The V end lost 6 bases, the J end lost 0 bases, and 8 bases lay between the germline ends. The CDR3 is made up of 14 amino acids. Original methodology: It was from reference gene primer amplification that nucleated cell counts were estimated. Generated by immunoSEQ multiplex PCR, the TCRdb table keeps only in-frame clones and is missing some. V and J calls and clone size follow that table, whereas D and trimming were derived from the DNA. The sample includes about 150,000 clones, roughly 83% of them seen just once.

The receptor was derived from a woman in her sixties with acute or convalescent COVID-19. Source material: peripheral blood. The chain is built from TRBV6-4 and TRBJ2-2; no clear D. CDR3 residues: CASRPLANTGELFF. CDR3 DNA: TGTGCCAGCAGACCTCTAGCGAACACCGGGGAGCTGTTTTTT.